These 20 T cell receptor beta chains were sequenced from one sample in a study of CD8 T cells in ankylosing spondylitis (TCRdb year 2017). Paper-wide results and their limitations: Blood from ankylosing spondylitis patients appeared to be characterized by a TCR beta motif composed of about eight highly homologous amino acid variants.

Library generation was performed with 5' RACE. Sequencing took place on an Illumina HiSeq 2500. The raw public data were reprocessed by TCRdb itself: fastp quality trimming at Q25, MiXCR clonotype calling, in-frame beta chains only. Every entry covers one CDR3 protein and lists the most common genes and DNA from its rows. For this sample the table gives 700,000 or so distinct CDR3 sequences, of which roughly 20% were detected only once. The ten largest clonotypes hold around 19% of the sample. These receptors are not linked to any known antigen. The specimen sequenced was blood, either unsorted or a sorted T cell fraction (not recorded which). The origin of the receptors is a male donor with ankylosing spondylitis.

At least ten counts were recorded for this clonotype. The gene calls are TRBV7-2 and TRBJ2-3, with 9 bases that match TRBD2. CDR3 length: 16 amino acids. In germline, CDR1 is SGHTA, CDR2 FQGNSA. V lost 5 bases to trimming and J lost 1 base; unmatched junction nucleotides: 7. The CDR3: CASSTPSGARTDTQYF. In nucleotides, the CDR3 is TGTGCCAGCAGCACCCCTAGCGGGGCCCGCACAGATACGCAGTATTTT. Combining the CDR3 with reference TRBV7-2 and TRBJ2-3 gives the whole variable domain GAGVSQSPSNKVTEKGKDVELRCDPISGHTALYWYRQSLGQGLEFLIYFQGNSAPDKSGLPSDRFSAERTGGSVSTLTIQRTQQEDSAVYLCASSTPSGARTDTQYFGPGTRLTVL.

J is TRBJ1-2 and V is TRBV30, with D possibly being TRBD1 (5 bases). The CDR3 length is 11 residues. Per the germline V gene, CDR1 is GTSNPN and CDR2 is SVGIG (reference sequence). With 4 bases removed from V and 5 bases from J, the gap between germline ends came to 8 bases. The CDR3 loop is CAWTGAYGYTF. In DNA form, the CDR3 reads TGTGCCTGGACCGGGGCATATGGCTACACCTTC.

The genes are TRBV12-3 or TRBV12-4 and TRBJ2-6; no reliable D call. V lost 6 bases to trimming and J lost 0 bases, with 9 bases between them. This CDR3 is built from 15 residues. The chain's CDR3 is CASRLHSSGANVLTF. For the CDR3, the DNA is TGTGCCAGCAGACTTCACAGCTCTGGGGCCAACGTCCTGACTTTC.

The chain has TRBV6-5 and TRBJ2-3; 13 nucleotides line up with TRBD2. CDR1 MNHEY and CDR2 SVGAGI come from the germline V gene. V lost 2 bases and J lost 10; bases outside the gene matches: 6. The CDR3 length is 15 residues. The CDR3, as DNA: TGTGCCAGCAGTTACGAACTAGCGGGAGGGTATGCGCAGTATTTT. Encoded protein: CASSYELAGGYAQYF.

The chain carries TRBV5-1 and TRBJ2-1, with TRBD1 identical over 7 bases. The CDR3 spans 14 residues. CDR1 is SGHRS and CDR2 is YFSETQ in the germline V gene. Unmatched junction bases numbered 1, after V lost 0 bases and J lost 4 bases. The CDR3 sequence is CASSLEDRYNEQFF. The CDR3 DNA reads TGCGCCAGCAGCTTGGAGGACAGGTACAATGAGCAGTTCTTC.

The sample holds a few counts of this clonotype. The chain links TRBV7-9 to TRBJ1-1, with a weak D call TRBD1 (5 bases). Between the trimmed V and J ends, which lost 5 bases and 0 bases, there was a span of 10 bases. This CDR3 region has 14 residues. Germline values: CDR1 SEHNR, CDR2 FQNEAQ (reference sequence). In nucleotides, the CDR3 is TGTGCCAGCAGCCTACAGGTACTGAACACTGAAGCTTTCTTT. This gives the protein CASSLQVLNTEAFF.

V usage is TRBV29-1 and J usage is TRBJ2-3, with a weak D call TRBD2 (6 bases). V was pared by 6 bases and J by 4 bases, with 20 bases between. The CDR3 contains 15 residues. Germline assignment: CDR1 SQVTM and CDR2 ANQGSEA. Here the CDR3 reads CSVDGTFLAADTQYF. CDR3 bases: TGCAGCGTCGACGGGACTTTTCTAGCTGCAGATACGCAGTATTTT.

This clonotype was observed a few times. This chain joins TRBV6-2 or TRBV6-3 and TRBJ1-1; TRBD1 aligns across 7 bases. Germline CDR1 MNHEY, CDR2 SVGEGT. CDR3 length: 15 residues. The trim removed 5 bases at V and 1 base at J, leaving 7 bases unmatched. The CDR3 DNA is TGTGCCAGCAGTCAGTACGACAGGGCGAACACTGAAGCTTTCTTT. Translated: CASSQYDRANTEAFF.

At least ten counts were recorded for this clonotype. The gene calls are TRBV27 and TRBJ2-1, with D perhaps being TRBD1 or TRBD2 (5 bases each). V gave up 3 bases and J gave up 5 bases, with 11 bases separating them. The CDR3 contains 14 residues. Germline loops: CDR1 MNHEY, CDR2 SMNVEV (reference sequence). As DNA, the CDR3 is TGTGCCAGCAGTTTCGAGGGGAATCACAATGAGCAGTTCTTC. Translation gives CASSFEGNHNEQFF.

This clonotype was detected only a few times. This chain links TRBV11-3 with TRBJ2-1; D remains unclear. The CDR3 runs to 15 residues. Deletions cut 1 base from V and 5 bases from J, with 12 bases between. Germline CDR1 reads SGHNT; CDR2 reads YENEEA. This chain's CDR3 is CASSLGYGEDNEQFF. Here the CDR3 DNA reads TGTGCCAGCAGCTTAGGATATGGGGAAGACAATGAGCAGTTCTTC.

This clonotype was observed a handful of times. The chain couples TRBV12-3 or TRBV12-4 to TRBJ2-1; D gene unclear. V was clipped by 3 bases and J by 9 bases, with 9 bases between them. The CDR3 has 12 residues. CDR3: CASSLVVVEQFF. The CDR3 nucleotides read TGTGCCAGCAGTTTGGTGGTTGTTGAGCAGTTCTTC.

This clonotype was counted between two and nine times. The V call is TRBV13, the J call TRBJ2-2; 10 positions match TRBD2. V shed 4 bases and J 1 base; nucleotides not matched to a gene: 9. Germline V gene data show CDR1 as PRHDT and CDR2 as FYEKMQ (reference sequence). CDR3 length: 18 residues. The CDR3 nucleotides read TGTGCCAGCAGCTACGCCCTAAGCGGGAGGGGGAACACCGGGGAGCTGTTTTTT. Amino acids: CASSYALSGRGNTGELFF. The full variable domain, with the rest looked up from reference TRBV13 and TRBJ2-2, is AAGVIQSPRHLIKEKRETATLKCYPIPRHDTVYWYQQGPGQDPQFLISFYEKMQSDKGSIPDRFSAQQFSDYHSELNMSSLELGDSALYFCASSYALSGRGNTGELFFGEGSRLTVL.

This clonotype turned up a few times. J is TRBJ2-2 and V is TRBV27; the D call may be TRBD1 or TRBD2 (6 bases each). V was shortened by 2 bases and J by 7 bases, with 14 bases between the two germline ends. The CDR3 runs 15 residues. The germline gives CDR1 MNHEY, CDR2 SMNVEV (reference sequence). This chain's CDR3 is CASSLRGEVGGELFF. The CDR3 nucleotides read TGTGCCAGCAGTTTAAGGGGGGAGGTTGGCGGGGAGCTGTTTTTT.

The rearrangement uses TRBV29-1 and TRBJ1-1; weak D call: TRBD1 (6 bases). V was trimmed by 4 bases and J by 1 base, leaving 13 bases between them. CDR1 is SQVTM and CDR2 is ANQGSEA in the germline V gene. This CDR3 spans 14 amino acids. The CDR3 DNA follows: TGCAGCGTTGCCAAACAGGGAGGGAACACTGAAGCTTTCTTT. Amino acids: CSVAKQGGNTEAFF. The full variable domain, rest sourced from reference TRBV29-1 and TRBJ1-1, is SAVISQKPSRDICQRGTSLTIQCQVDSQVTMMFWYRQQPGQSLTLIATANQGSEATYESGFVIDKFPISRPNLTFSTLTVSNMSPEDSSIYLCSVAKQGGNTEAFFGQGTRLTVV.

The CDR3 here is CASSQDGTQNQPQHF. CDR3 DNA: TGTGCCAGCAGCCAAGACGGGACACAGAATCAGCCCCAGCATTTT. The chain carries TRBV4-2 and TRBJ1-5; the D gene is possibly TRBD1 (6 bases). V lost 0 bases to trimming and J lost 4 bases, with 10 bases between them. CDR1 is LGHNA, CDR2 YNFKEQ, per germline. The CDR3 is 15 residues long.

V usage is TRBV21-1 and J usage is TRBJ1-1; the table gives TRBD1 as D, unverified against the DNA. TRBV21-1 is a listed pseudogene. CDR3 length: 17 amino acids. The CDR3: CASSPRTAHRIHTEAFF. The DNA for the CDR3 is TGTGCCAGCAGCCCTCGGACAGCCCATAGGATACACACTGAAGCTTTCTTT.

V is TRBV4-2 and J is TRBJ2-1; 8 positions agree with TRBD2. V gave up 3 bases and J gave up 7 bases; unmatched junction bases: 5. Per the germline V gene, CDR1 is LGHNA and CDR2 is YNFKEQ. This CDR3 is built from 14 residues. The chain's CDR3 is CASSHGTSGNEQFF. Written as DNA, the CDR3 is TGTGCCAGCAGCCACGGGACTAGTGGGAATGAGCAGTTCTTC.

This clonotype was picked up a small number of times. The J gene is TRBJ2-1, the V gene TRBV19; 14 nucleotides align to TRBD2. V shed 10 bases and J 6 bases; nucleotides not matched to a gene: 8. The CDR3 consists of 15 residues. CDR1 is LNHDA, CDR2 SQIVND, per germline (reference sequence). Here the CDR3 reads CATLKTSGGGNEQFF. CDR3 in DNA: TGTGCCACCCTGAAGACTAGCGGGGGGGGCAATGAGCAGTTCTTC.

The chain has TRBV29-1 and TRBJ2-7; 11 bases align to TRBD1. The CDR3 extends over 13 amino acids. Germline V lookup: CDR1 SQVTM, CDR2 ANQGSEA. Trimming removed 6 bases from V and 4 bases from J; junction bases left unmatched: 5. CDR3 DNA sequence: TGCAGCGTCAGGACAGGGGGCTTGTACGAGCAGTACTTC. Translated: CSVRTGGLYEQYF.

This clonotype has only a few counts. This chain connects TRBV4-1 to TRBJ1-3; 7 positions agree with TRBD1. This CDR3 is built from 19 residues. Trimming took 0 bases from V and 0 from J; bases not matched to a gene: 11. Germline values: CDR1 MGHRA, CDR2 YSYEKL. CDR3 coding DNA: TGCGCCAGCAGCCAAGATTGGACTAGGGGGCTATCCTCTGGAAACACCATATATTTT. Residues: CASSQDWTRGLSSGNTIYF.